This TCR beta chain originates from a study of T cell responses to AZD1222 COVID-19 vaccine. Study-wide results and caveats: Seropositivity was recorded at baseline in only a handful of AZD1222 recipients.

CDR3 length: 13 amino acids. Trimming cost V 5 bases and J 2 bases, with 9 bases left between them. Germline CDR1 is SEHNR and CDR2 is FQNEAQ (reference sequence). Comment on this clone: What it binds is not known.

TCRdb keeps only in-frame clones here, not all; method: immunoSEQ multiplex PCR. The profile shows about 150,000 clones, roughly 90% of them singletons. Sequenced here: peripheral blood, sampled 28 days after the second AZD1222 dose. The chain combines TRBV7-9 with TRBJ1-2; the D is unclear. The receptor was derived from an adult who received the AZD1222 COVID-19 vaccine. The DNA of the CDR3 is TGTGCCAGCAGCACAAACACCAACTATGGCTACACCTTC. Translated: CASSTNTNYGYTF.